This section outlines one TCR beta chain sequence together with its context. Its matching antigen is unknown. This CDR3 region has 13 residues. Germline V lookup: CDR1 SGHVS, CDR2 FQNEAQ. V was pared by 0 bases and J by 5 bases, with 4 bases between. This record belongs to a study of breast tumors, draining lymph nodes, adjacent tissues. Via MiXCR, TCRdb re-called the multiplex PCR reads, giving one row per CDR3 protein. The table shows over 10,000 distinct CDR3 sequences, with approximately 46% occurring only once. Broader study findings: Tumor repertoires ranked between lymph nodes and nontumor tissue in diversity, with V and J gene preferences. The data were judged consistent with most tumor T cells coming from lymph node and expanding in tumor. Luminal-like breast cancer showed significantly higher tumor–nontumor repertoire similarity than basal-like.

Input material: tumor-adjacent breast tissue. The gene calls are TRBV7-8 and TRBJ2-2; no definite D call. The TCR sequence derives from a female donor with breast cancer. Some clones in this sample may be carry-over from other donors' samples. The CDR3 sequence is CASSLAETGELFF. The CDR3 bases are TGTGCCAGCAGCTTAGCGGAAACCGGGGAGCTGTTTTTT.